This T cell receptor beta chain was captured by sequencing in a study of siplizumab effects on memory and regulatory T cells. The CDR3 spans 16 residues. The table came from immunoSEQ multiplex PCR; TCRdb's copy has only in-frame clones and leaves some out. Of 95,000 to 130,000 clones listed, roughly 94% are singletons. Sequenced sample: non-Treg CD4+ T cells sorted from blood. The clonotype was recovered from a human donor in good health. This sequence joins TRBV21-1 and TRBJ2-5. TRBV21-1 is assigned pseudogene status. CDR3 protein: CASSKTVRGRQETQYF. In DNA form, the CDR3 reads TGTGCCAGCAGCAAAACCGTCCGGGGGCGGCAAGAGACCCAGTACTTC.